This passage covers 5 T cell receptor beta chains from one sample sequenced in a study of blood T cell repertoires in COVID-19. TCRdb keeps only in-frame clones here, not all; method: immunoSEQ multiplex PCR. The sample carries some 170,000 clones, about 90% recorded once. Sequenced material: PBMCs or T cells enriched from blood (not recorded which). The receptors originated from a human donor with acute COVID-19. The donor label of this sample is uncertain.

The chain uses TRBV9 and TRBJ1-6, with 7 nucleotides matching TRBD1. The ends lost 4 bases at V and 7 bases at J; junction bases unmatched: 11. Germline CDR1 and CDR2: SGDLS and YYNGEE. The CDR3 is 16 residues long. CDR3 bases: TGTGCCAGCAGCCCTCGTGGAGGGGGCGAGAATTCACCCCTCCACTTT. It translates to CASSPRGGGENSPLHF.

The chain links TRBV7-2 to TRBJ2-3; D is unresolved. V lost 11 bases, J lost 2 bases, and 8 bases lay in between. There are 11 residues in the CDR3. Germline V gene data show CDR1 as SGHTA and CDR2 as FQGNSA. CDR3 nucleotide sequence: TGTGCCGGCGCGGACACAGATACGCAGTATTTT. Protein: CAGADTDTQYF.

V usage is TRBV30 and J usage is TRBJ1-6, with D possibly matching TRBD1 (6 bases). The CDR3 covers 14 residues. V was shortened by 4 bases and J by 7 bases, with 14 bases between the two germline ends. Looked up from germline, CDR1 is GTSNPN and CDR2 is SVGIG (reference sequence). CDR3: CAWTQGSPNSPLHF. The DNA of the CDR3 is TGTGCCTGGACACAGGGTTCCCCAAATTCACCCCTCCACTTT.

This clone was found a few times. This chain uses TRBV7-9 with TRBJ1-4; a weak D match, TRBD1 (6 bases). Germline CDR1 reads SEHNR; CDR2 reads FQNEAQ (reference sequence). Trimming left V 3 bases short and J 5 bases short, with 16 bases between. There are 16 residues in the CDR3. The CDR3 DNA is TGTGCCAGCAGCTTGGGCTTCAGGGGAACGAATGAAAAACTGTTTTTT. Protein sequence: CASSLGFRGTNEKLFF.

The chain recombines TRBV30 with TRBJ1-2, with 10 bases matching TRBD1. The V and J ends lost 1 base and 8 bases, in that order; junction bases with no gene match: 4. Germline loops: CDR1 GTSNPN, CDR2 SVGIG (reference sequence). This CDR3 comprises 13 residues. Written as DNA, the CDR3 is TGTGCCTGGAGTGGACAGGGGGCGGGCGGCTACACCTTC. Translation gives CAWSGQGAGGYTF. Full variable domain (outside the CDR3, taken from reference TRBV30 and TRBJ1-2): SQTIHQWPATLVQPVGSPLSLECTVEGTSNPNLYWYRQAAGRGLQLLFYSVGIGQISSEVPQNLSASRPQDRQFILSSKKLLLSDSGFYLCAWSGQGAGGYTFGSGTRLTVV.